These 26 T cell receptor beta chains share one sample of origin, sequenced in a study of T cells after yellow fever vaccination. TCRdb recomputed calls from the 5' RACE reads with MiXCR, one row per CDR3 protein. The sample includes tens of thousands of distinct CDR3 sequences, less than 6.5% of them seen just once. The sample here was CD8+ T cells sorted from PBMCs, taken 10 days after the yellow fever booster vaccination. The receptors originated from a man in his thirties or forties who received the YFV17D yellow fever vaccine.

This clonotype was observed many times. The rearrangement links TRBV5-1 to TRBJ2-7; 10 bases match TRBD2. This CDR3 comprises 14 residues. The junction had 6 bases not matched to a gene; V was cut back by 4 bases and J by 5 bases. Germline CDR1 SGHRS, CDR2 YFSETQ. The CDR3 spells CASSGGLATDEQYF. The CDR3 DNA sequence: TGCGCCAGCAGCGGGGGACTAGCGACCGACGAGCAGTACTTC.

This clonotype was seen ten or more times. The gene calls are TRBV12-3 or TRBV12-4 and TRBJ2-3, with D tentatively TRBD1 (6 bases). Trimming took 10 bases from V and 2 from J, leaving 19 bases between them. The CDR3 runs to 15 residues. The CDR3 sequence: CATRLGGIYTDTQYF. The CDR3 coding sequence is TGTGCCACCCGCTTAGGGGGAATCTACACAGATACGCAGTATTTT.

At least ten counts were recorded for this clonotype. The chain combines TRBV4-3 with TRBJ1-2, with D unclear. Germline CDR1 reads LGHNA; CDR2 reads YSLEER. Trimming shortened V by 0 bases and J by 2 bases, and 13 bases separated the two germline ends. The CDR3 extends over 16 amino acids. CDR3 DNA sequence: TGCGCCAGCAGCCAAGATCGGGCAGGAGGGAACTATGGCTACACCTTC. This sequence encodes CASSQDRAGGNYGYTF.

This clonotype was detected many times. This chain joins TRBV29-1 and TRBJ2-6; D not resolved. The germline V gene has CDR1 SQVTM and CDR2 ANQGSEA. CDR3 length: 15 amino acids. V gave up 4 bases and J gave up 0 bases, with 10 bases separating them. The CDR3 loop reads CSVVADPSGANVLTF. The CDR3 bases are TGCAGCGTTGTGGCTGACCCCTCTGGGGCCAACGTCCTGACTTTC.

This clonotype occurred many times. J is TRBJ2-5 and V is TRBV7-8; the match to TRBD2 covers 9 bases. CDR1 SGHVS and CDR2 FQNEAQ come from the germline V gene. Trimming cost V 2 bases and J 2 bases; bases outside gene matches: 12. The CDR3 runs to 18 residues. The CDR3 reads CASSLPRGRAGGQETQYF. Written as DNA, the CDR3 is TGTGCCAGCAGCTTACCTCGCGGACGAGCGGGGGGACAAGAGACCCAGTACTTC. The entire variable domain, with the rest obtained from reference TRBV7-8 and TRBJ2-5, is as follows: GAGVSQSPRYKVAKRGQDVALRCDPISGHVSLFWYQQALGQGPEFLTYFQNEAQLDKSGLPSDRFFAERPEGSVSTLKIQRTQQEDSAVYLCASSLPRGRAGGQETQYFGPGTRLLVL.

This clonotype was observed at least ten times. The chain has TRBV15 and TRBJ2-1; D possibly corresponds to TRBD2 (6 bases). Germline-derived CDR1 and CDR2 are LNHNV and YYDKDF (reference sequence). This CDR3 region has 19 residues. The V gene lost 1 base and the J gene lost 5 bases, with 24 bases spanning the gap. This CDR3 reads CATSRVPPGLNLADNEQFF. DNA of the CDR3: TGTGCCACCAGCAGAGTCCCCCCGGGACTGAACCTGGCAGACAATGAGCAGTTCTTC. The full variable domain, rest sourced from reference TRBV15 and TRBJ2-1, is DAMVIQNPRYQVTQFGKPVTLSCSQTLNHNVMYWYQQKSSQAPKLLFHYYDKDFNNEADTPDNFQSRRPNTSFCFLDIRSPGLGDTAMYLCATSRVPPGLNLADNEQFFGPGTRLTVL.

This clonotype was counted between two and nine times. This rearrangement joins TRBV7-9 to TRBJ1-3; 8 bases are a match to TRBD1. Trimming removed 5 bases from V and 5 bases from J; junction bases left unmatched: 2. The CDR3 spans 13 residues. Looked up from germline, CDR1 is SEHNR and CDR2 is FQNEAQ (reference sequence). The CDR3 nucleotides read TGTGCCAGCAGCGCAGGGGGCCGAAACACCATATATTTT. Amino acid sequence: CASSAGGRNTIYF.

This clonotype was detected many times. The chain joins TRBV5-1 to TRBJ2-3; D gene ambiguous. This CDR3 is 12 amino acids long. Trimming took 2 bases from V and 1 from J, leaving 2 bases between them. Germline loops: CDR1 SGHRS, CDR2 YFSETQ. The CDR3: CASSLRTDTQYF. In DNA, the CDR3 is TGCGCCAGCAGCTTACGCACAGATACGCAGTATTTT.

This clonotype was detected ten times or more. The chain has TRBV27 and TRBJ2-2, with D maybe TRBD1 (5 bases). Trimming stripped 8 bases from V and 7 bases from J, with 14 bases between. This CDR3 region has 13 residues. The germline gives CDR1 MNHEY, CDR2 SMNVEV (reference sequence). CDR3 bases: TGTGCCAGCGCGGCAGGGTACAACGGGGAGCTGTTTTTT. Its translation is CASAAGYNGELFF.

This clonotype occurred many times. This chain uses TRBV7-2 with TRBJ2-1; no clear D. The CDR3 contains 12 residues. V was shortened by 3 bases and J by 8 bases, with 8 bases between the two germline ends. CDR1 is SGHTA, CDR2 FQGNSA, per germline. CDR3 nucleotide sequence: TGTGCCAGCAGCTTCAGCGTCGATGAGCAGTTCTTC. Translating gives CASSFSVDEQFF.

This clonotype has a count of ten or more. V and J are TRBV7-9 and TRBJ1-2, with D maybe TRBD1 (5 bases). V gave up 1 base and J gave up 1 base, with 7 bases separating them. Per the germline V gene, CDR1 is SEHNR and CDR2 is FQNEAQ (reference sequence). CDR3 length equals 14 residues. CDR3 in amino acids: CASSLEGINYGYTF. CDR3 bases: TGTGCCAGCAGCTTAGAGGGGATTAACTATGGCTACACCTTC.

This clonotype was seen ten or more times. CDR3 loop: CASSPPGRDYEQYF. CDR3 in DNA: TGTGCCAGCAGTCCCCCGGGACGGGACTACGAGCAGTACTTC. This chain joins TRBV9 and TRBJ2-7; possibly TRBD1 or TRBD2 for D (5 bases each). The germline V gene encodes CDR1 SGDLS and CDR2 YYNGEE. V was clipped by 5 bases and J by 3 bases, with 15 bases between them. The length of the CDR3 is 14 residues.

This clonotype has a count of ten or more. The CDR3 region has the DNA TGCGCCAGCAGCTTGGGAACTGGGAACAGGGCTTGGTCAGAGACCCAGTACTTC. Residues: CASSLGTGNRAWSETQYF. The chain links TRBV5-1 to TRBJ2-5; possible D gene TRBD1, 6 bases. Germline V gene data show CDR1 as SGHRS and CDR2 as YFSETQ. Trimming took 0 bases from V and 4 from J, leaving 22 bases between them. The CDR3 length is 18 residues.

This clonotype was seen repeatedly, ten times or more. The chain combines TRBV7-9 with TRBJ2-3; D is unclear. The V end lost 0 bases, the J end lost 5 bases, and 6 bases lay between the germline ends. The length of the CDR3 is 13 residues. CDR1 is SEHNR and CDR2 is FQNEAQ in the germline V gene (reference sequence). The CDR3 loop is CASSLAYLDTQYF. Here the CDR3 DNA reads TGTGCCAGCAGCTTAGCATATCTAGATACGCAGTATTTT.

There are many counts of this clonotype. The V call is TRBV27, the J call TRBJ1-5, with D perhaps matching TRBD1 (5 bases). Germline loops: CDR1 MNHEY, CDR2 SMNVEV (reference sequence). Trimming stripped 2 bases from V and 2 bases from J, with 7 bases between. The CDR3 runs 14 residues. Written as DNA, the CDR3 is TGTGCCAGCAGTTTAATAGGGGGCAATCAGCCCCAGCATTTT. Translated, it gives CASSLIGGNQPQHF.

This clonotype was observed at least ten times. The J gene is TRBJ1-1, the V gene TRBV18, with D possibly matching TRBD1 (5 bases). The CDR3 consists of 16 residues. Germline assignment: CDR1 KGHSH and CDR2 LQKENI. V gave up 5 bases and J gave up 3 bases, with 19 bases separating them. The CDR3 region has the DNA TGTGCCAGCTCATTTGTGGGGGAGGTTCGGGACACTGAAGCTTTCTTT. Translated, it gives CASSFVGEVRDTEAFF.

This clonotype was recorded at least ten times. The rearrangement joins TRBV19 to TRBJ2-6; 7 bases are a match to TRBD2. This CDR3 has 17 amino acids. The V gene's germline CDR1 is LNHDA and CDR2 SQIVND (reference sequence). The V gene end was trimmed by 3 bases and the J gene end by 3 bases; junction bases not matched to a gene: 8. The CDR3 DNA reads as TGTGCCAGTAGTATTGCGGGAGAGTTTAGTGGGGCCAACGTCCTGACTTTC. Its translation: CASSIAGEFSGANVLTF.

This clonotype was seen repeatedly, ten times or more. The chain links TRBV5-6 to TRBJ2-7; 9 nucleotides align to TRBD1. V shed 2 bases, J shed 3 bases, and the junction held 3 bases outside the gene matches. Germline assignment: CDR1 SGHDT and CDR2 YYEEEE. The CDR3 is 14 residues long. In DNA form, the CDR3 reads TGTGCCAGCAGCTTCACGGACAGGGGCTACGAGCAGTACTTC. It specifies CASSFTDRGYEQYF.

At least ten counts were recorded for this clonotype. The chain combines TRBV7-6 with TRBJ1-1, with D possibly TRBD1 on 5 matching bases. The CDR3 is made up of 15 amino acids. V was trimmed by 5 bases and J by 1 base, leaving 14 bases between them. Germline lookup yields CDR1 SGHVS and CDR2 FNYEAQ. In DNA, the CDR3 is TGTGCCAGCAGCCCTCCGGGACCGAAGAACACTGAAGCTTTCTTT. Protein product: CASSPPGPKNTEAFF.

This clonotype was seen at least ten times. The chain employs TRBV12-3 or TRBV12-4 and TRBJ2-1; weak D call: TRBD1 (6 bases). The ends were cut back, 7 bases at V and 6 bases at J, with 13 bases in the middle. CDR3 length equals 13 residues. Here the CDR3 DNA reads TGTGCCAGCATCTGGCAAGGGGGCAATGAGCAGTTCTTC. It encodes CASIWQGGNEQFF.

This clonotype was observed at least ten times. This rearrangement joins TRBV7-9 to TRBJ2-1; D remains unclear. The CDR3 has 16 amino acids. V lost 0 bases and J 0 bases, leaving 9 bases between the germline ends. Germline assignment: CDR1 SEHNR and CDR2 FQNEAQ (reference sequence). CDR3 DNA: TGTGCCAGCAGCTTAGCTCGCGGCAACTCCTACAATGAGCAGTTCTTC. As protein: CASSLARGNSYNEQFF.

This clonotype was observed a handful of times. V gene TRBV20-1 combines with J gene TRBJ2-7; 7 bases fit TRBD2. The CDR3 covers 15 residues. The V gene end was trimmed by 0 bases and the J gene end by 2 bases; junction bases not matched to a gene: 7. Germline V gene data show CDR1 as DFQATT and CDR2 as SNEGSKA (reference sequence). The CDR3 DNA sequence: TGCAGTGCTAGAGAGGCGACTAGCCCGCCCTACGAGCAGTACTTC. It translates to CSAREATSPPYEQYF.

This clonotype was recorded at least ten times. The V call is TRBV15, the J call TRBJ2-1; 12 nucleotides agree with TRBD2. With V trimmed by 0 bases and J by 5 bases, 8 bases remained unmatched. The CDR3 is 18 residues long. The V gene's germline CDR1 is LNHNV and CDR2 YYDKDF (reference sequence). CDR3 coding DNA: TGTGCCACCAGCAGAGAGGCTAGCGGGAGGGCGGAAGACAATGAGCAGTTCTTC. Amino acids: CATSREASGRAEDNEQFF.

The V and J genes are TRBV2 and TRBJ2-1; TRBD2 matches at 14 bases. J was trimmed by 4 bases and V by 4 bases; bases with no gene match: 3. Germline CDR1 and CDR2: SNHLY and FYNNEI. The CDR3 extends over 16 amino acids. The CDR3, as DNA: TGTGCCAGCAGTGGACTAGCGGGAGGGGAATACAATGAGCAGTTCTTC. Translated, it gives CASSGLAGGEYNEQFF.

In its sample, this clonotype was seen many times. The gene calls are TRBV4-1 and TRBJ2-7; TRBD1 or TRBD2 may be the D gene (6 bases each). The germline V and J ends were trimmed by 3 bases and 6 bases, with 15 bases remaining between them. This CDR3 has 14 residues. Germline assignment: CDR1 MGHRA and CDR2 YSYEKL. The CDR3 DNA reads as TGCGCCAGCAGCCAGGAGGAGGGGGACGGCGAGCAGTACTTC. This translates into CASSQEEGDGEQYF.

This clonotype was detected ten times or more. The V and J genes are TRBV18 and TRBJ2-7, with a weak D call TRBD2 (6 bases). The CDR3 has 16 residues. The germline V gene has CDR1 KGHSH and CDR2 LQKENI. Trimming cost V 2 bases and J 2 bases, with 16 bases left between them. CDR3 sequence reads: CASSPISGGAPYEQYF. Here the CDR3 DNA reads TGTGCCAGCTCACCAATTTCTGGCGGGGCCCCCTACGAGCAGTACTTC.